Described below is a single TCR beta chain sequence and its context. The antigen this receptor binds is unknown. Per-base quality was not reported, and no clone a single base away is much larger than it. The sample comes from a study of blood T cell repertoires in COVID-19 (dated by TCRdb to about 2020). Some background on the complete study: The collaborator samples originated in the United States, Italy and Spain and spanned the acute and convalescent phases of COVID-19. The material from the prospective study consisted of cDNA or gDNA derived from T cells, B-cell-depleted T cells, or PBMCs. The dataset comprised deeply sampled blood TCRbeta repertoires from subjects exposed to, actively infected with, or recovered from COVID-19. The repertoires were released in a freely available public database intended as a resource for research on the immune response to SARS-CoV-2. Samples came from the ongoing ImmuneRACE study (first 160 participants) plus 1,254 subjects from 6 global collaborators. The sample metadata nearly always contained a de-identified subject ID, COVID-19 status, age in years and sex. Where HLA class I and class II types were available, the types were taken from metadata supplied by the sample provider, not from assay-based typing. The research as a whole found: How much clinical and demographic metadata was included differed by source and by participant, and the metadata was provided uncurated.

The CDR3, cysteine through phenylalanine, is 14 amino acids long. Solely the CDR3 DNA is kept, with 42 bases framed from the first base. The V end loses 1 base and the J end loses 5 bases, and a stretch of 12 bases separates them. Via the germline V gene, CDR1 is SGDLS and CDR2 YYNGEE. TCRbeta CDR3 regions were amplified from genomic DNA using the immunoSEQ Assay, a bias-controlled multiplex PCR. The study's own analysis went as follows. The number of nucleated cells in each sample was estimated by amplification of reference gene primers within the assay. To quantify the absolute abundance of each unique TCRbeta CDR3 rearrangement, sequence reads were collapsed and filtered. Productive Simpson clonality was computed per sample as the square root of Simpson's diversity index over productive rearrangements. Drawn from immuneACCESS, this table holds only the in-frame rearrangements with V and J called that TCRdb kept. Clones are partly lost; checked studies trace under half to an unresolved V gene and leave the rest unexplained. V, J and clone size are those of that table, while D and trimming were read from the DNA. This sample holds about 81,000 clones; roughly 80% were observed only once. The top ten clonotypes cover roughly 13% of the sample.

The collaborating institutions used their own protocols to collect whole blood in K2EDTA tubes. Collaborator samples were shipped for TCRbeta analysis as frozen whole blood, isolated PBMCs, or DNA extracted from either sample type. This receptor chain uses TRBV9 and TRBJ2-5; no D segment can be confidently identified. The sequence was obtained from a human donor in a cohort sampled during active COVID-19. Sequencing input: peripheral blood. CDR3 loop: CASSVQVNGETQYF. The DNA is TGTGCCAGCAGCGTACAGGTCAATGGGGAGACCCAGTACTTC.